The rows below give T cell receptor beta chains drawn from one sample of a study of T-cell reconstitution after alpha-beta-depleted transplantation in children. TCRdb re-analysed the PCR reads in MiXCR, keeping a single row per CDR3 protein. This repertoire shows about 980,000 distinct CDR3 sequences, roughly 29% found once; its top ten account for 28%. Source: PBMCs, mostly from graft donor cells, taken 360 days after TCRalphabeta/CD19-depleted stem cell transplant. Receptors originate from a boy in the first two years of life who had a stem cell transplant for SCID, so the T cells may come from the graft donor. Each CDR3 is given with its conserved first and last residue. Fields, in order: J gene, V gene, clone size, CDR3 length, D gene, CDR3 DNA, CDR3 protein. The D gene is left open where the match is weak. Clone size is given for some rows only: seen once, a few or many times, or a class if the clone is expanded.

J: TRBJ2-1; V: TRBV20-1; size: -; length: 15; D: -; DNA: TGCAGTGCTCACGGGGCGGGGGCGGTGTACAATGAGCAGTTCTTC; CDR3: CSAHGAGAVYNEQFF
J: TRBJ2-5; V: TRBV7-6; size: -; length: 15; D: TRBD2; DNA: TGTGCCAGCAGCCCTCGAGCGGGGGTGTTGGAGACCCAGTACTTC; CDR3: CASSPRAGVLETQYF
J: TRBJ1-1; V: TRBV20-1; size: -; length: 14; D: -; DNA: TGCAGTGCTAGAGATCCCAGGCTGAACACTGAAGCTTTCTTT; CDR3: CSARDPRLNTEAFF
J: TRBJ1-5; V: TRBV20-1; size: few; length: 14; D: TRBD1; DNA: TGCAGTGCGGGGACAGGGGGCTTCAATCAGCCCCAGCATTTT; CDR3: CSAGTGGFNQPQHF
J: TRBJ1-5; V: TRBV18; size: -; length: 14; D: -; DNA: TGTGCCAGCTCACCACGACTGAACAATCAGCCCCAGCATTTT; CDR3: CASSPRLNNQPQHF
J: TRBJ2-1; V: TRBV29-1; size: -; length: 14; D: -; DNA: TGCAGCGTGGAGGGACGTAGGTCCTACAATGAGCAGTTCTTC; CDR3: CSVEGRRSYNEQFF
J: TRBJ2-2; V: TRBV5-1; size: -; length: 15; D: -; DNA: TGCGCCAGCAGCTTTGGAGACACCGACACCGGGGAGCTGTTTTTT; CDR3: CASSFGDTDTGELFF
J: TRBJ2-4; V: TRBV4-3; size: few; length: 17; D: -; DNA: TGCGCCAGCAGCCTCGTTTGGGGAGGGGGAGCCAAAAACATTCAGTACTTC; CDR3: CASSLVWGGGAKNIQYF
J: TRBJ1-2; V: TRBV29-1; size: few; length: 11; D: -; DNA: TGCAGCGTTCCGGGTAACTATGGCTACACCTTC; CDR3: CSVPGNYGYTF
J: TRBJ2-1; V: TRBV6-1; size: -; length: 13; D: -; DNA: TGTGCCAGTCAGGGTGTCCTTTACAATGAGCAGTTCTTC; CDR3: CASQGVLYNEQFF
J: TRBJ2-7; V: TRBV20-1; size: -; length: 14; D: TRBD2; DNA: TGCAGTGCTAGAGATATGAGACTAGCGGTTGAGCAGTACTTC; CDR3: CSARDMRLAVEQYF
J: TRBJ1-4; V: TRBV5-1; size: few; length: 14; D: -; DNA: TGCGCCAGCAGCTTGGGGGCCTGGGGCGAAAAACTGTTTTTT; CDR3: CASSLGAWGEKLFF
J: TRBJ1-4; V: TRBV12-3/TRBV12-4; size: -; length: 15; D: -; DNA: TGTGCCAGCAGTTTGGCGGGGGGCGCGGGGGAAAAACTGTTTTTT; CDR3: CASSLAGGAGEKLFF
J: TRBJ1-2; V: TRBV6-5; size: -; length: 13; D: TRBD1; DNA: TGTGCCAGCAGTTACGGGACAGCTTCTGGCTACACCTTC; CDR3: CASSYGTASGYTF
J: TRBJ2-4; V: TRBV5-1; size: -; length: 15; D: -; DNA: TGCGCCAGCAGCTTGCCGGGACATAGCCAAAACATTCAGTACTTC; CDR3: CASSLPGHSQNIQYF
J: TRBJ2-2; V: TRBV7-2; size: many; length: 16; D: TRBD2; DNA: TGTGCCAGCAGCTTCGCTCCTTTGCGGGGGGGCGGGGAGCTGTTTTTT; CDR3: CASSFAPLRGGGELFF
J: TRBJ2-1; V: TRBV10-3; size: few; length: 12; D: -; DNA: TGTGCCATCAGTGAGTCGGGATATGAGCAGTTCTTC; CDR3: CAISESGYEQFF
J: TRBJ2-5; V: TRBV4-1; size: few; length: 16; D: TRBD2; DNA: TGCGCCAGCAGCCCCCAAGCGGGGGGGCGAAGGGAGACCCAGTACTTC; CDR3: CASSPQAGGRRETQYF
J: TRBJ1-1; V: TRBV28; size: -; length: 14; D: TRBD1; DNA: TGTGCCAGCAGTTTCACAGGGGGCGCGGCTGAAGCTTTCTTT; CDR3: CASSFTGGAAEAFF
J: TRBJ2-7; V: TRBV12-3/TRBV12-4; size: few; length: 14; D: -; DNA: TGTGCCAGCAGAAAAAGTCTCAGCTCCTACGAGCAGTACTTC; CDR3: CASRKSLSSYEQYF
J: TRBJ1-2; V: TRBV18; size: -; length: 13; D: -; DNA: TGTGCCAGCTCGGCGCGGTCCGGGGAAGGCTACACCTTC; CDR3: CASSARSGEGYTF
J: TRBJ2-7; V: TRBV12-3/TRBV12-4; size: -; length: 14; D: -; DNA: TGTGCCAGCAGTCCCGGGCCCGGAGGGTACGAGCAGTACTTC; CDR3: CASSPGPGGYEQYF
J: TRBJ2-1; V: TRBV7-3; size: few; length: 17; D: TRBD1; DNA: TGTGCCAGCAGCAGCCGAGGGGGCGCGAGCTCCTACAATGAGCAGTTCTTC; CDR3: CASSSRGGASSYNEQFF
J: TRBJ1-1; V: TRBV20-1; size: -; length: 15; D: TRBD1; DNA: TGCAGTGCTGACGGACAGGGGGCTGGGAACACTGAAGCTTTCTTT; CDR3: CSADGQGAGNTEAFF
J: TRBJ1-5; V: TRBV15; size: -; length: 17; D: TRBD1; DNA: TGTGCCACCAGCCTCGGGACAGGGGGGGATGAAGGTCAGCCCCAGCATTTT; CDR3: CATSLGTGGDEGQPQHF
J: TRBJ2-5; V: TRBV5-1; size: few; length: 15; D: -; DNA: TGCGCCAGCAGCCGTGCACCTGCCCTTCAAGAGACCCAGTACTTC; CDR3: CASSRAPALQETQYF
J: TRBJ1-5; V: TRBV5-1; size: few; length: 15; D: -; DNA: TGCGCCAGCAGCTTGTCGGGGACTGAAGGACAGCCCCAGCATTTT; CDR3: CASSLSGTEGQPQHF
J: TRBJ2-5; V: TRBV3-1; size: -; length: 15; D: -; DNA: TGTGCCAGCAGCCTTCCCGGCAGCGGTGACGAGACCCAGTACTTC; CDR3: CASSLPGSGDETQYF
J: TRBJ2-5; V: TRBV6-1; size: -; length: 15; D: -; DNA: TGTGCCAGCAGCCACCGGACGGAGTTACAAGAGACCCAGTACTTC; CDR3: CASSHRTELQETQYF
J: TRBJ2-5; V: TRBV5-1; size: -; length: 12; D: TRBD2; DNA: TGCGCCAGCCGCGGGACTAGTTCGACCCAGTACTTC; CDR3: CASRGTSSTQYF
J: TRBJ2-3; V: TRBV12-3/TRBV12-4; size: -; length: 15; D: -; DNA: TGTGCCAGCAGTTTACCGGCGGGACGCACAGATACGCAGTATTTT; CDR3: CASSLPAGRTDTQYF
J: TRBJ2-3; V: TRBV4-1; size: -; length: 18; D: TRBD2; DNA: TGCGCCAGCAGCCAAGCCCGCCTAGCGGGGGGGGCAGGAGATACGCAGTATTTT; CDR3: CASSQARLAGGAGDTQYF
J: TRBJ2-1; V: TRBV12-3/TRBV12-4; size: few; length: 16; D: TRBD2; DNA: TGTGCCAGCACCCTCCGGGGTAGCGGGGGGGTTGGAGGGCAGTTCTTC; CDR3: CASTLRGSGGVGGQFF
J: TRBJ2-5; V: TRBV20-1; size: -; length: 19; D: TRBD2; DNA: TGCAGTGCTAGGGGCGACTGGCGGGGGGGTCAGCCCCTAAAAGAGACCCAGTACTTC; CDR3: CSARGDWRGGQPLKETQYF
J: TRBJ2-5; V: TRBV12-3/TRBV12-4; size: few; length: 12; D: -; DNA: TGTGCCAGCAGTCATGGAAGTGGGACCCAGTACTTC; CDR3: CASSHGSGTQYF
J: TRBJ2-3; V: TRBV7-6; size: -; length: 18; D: -; DNA: TGTGCCAGCAGCTTAGCGGGGGCCTTAAAGGGACCCCTAGGTACGCAGTATTTT; CDR3: CASSLAGALKGPLGTQYF
J: TRBJ2-7; V: TRBV30; size: -; length: 14; D: -; DNA: TGTGCCTGGAGTCAGAAGGGATACTCCTACGAGCAGTACTTC; CDR3: CAWSQKGYSYEQYF
J: TRBJ2-3; V: TRBV7-9; size: -; length: 17; D: -; DNA: TGTGCCAGCAGCGGAAAGAGGGGTAGGATAAGGGCAGATACGCAGTATTTT; CDR3: CASSGKRGRIRADTQYF
J: TRBJ2-5; V: TRBV7-2; size: few; length: 17; D: TRBD1; DNA: TGTGCCAGCAGCTTAGGAGGGGTGGACAGGGATAAAGAGACCCAGTACTTC; CDR3: CASSLGGVDRDKETQYF
J: TRBJ1-4; V: TRBV29-1; size: -; length: 14; D: -; DNA: TGCAGCGTTGAAGAGGGCCCATTAGGGGAAAAACTGTTTTTT; CDR3: CSVEEGPLGEKLFF
J: TRBJ2-1; V: TRBV12-3/TRBV12-4; size: few; length: 13; D: TRBD1; DNA: TGTGCCAGCAGTTTCGGCACACAGGGGGCGTTGTTCTTC; CDR3: CASSFGTQGALFF
J: TRBJ2-1; V: TRBV12-3/TRBV12-4; size: -; length: 13; D: -; DNA: TGTGCCAGCAGCGGGACATTATACAATGAGCAGTTCTTC; CDR3: CASSGTLYNEQFF
J: TRBJ1-5; V: TRBV24-1; size: many; length: 12; D: -; DNA: TGTGCCACCAGTGATCCGGGACGAATCCAGCATTTT; CDR3: CATSDPGRIQHF
J: TRBJ2-3; V: TRBV20-1; size: few; length: 14; D: -; DNA: TGCAGTGCTAGCGGGGGGCCGGCGCCAGATACGCAGTATTTT; CDR3: CSASGGPAPDTQYF
J: TRBJ1-1; V: TRBV5-5; size: -; length: 14; D: -; DNA: TGTGCCAGCAGCTTGCCCCTGGGGAACACTGAAGCTTTCTTT; CDR3: CASSLPLGNTEAFF